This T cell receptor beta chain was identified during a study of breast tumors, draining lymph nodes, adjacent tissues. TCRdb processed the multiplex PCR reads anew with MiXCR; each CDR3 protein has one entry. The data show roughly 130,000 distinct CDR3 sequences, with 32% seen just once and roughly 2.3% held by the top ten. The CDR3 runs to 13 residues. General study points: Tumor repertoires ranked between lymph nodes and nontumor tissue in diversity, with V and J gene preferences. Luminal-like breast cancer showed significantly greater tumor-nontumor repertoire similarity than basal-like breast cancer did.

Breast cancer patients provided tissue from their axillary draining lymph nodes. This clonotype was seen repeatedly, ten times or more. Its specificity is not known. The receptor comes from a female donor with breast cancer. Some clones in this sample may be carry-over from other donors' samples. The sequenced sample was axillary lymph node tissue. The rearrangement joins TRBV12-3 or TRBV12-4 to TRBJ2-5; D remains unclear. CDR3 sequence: CDPRGQPQETQYF. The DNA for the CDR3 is TGTGACCCCCGTGGTCAGCCTCAAGAGACCCAGTACTTC.